What follows describes a single T cell receptor (beta chain). Its target is not known. Amplified TCR beta CDR3 regions came from RNA transcripts. Using the HTBI primer set, a first-round RT-PCR was run on the TCR CDR3. One entry per CDR3 protein results from TCRdb running MiXCR on the multiplex PCR reads. This repertoire shows 700,000 or so distinct CDR3 sequences, roughly 15% found once; its top ten account for over 7.5%. This specimen belongs to a study of T cells in Graves' hyperthyroidism and ophthalmopathy. Findings of the study overall: Most clonotypes that expanded in the thyroid above 0.001 also showed up in blood.

Sequences were obtained from blood. This TCR derives from a man younger than 35 with Graves' hyperthyroidism.

CDR3 bases: TGTGCCAGCAGCCAAGGGGGGCCCAAACGGCAGTTCTTC. Translating it yields CASSQGGPKRQFF. This chain joins TRBV3-1 and TRBJ2-1; TRBD1 might be the D (6 bases). Trimming shortened V by 1 base and J by 12 bases, and 13 bases separated the two germline ends. This CDR3 has 13 amino acids. Looked up from germline, CDR1 is LGHDT and CDR2 is YNNKEL (reference sequence).